These T cell receptor beta chains were read from a single sample in a study of shared clonotypes between healthy human individuals. Measured with immunoSEQ multiplex PCR; TCRdb has only the in-frame clones, and not every one. This repertoire shows some 1.5 million clones, 98% found once; its top ten account for roughly 0.45%. The sequenced sample was naive CD4+ T cells sorted from blood. These receptors all come from a man aged 25 to 40 in good health. Both conserved end residues are part of each CDR3. The D gene is left open where the match is weak. Clone sizes are given selectively: once, few, many, or a class where the clone is expanded.

-	-	TRBJ1-5	TRBV19	CASNPRGRGNQPQHF	TGTGCCAGTAACCCACGGGGGCGAGGCAATCAGCCCCAGCATTTT
-	-	TRBJ2-5	TRBV11-2	CASSLDRNRGETQYF	TGTGCCAGCAGCTTAGATCGTAACCGAGGAGAGACCCAGTACTTC
-	-	TRBJ1-4	TRBV27	CASSVTGEKLFF	TGTGCCAGCAGTGTAACAGGGGAAAAACTGTTTTTT
-	-	TRBJ1-1	TRBV27	CASSLLGTQNTEAFF	TGTGCCAGCAGTTTATTAGGAACGCAGAACACTGAAGCTTTCTTT
-	-	TRBJ2-1	TRBV5-4	CASSLGGAGDYEQFF	TGTGCCAGCAGCTTGGGTGGGGCAGGGGACTATGAGCAGTTCTTC
TRBD2	-	TRBJ2-7	TRBV29-1	CSVSGTSGSYEQYF	TGCAGCGTTTCAGGGACTAGCGGCTCCTACGAGCAGTACTTC
-	once	TRBJ2-3	TRBV23-1	CASGNRTYQYF	TGCGCCAGCGGCAACAGGACTTATCAGTATTTT
-	-	TRBJ1-2	TRBV21-1	CASSLDRFYGYTF	TGTGCCAGCAGCTTAGACAGGTTCTATGGCTACACCTTC
-	-	TRBJ2-7	TRBV9	CASSQMGAHEQYF	TGTGCCAGCAGCCAAATGGGGGCCCACGAGCAGTACTTC
-	-	TRBJ2-1	TRBV7-3	CASSPGLAVRNEQFF	TGTGCCAGCAGCCCGGGGCTAGCTGTAAGAAATGAGCAGTTCTTC
-	-	TRBJ1-1	TRBV18	CASSPSGTEAFF	TGTGCCAGCTCACCCTCGGGAACTGAAGCTTTCTTT
TRBD2	-	TRBJ2-5	TRBV30	CAWSYGLAGAETQYF	TGTGCCTGGAGTTATGGACTAGCGGGGGCAGAGACCCAGTACTTC
-	-	TRBJ2-1	TRBV9	CASSVGVVAHNEQFF	TGTGCCAGCAGCGTAGGGGTGGTAGCCCACAATGAGCAGTTCTTC
-	-	TRBJ2-6	TRBV5-1	CASSSSSGANVLTF	TGCGCCAGCAGCTCGAGCTCTGGGGCCAACGTCCTGACTTTC
-	-	TRBJ2-1	TRBV27	CASSAVTSVQRQFF	TGTGCCAGCAGTGCCGTGACTAGTGTTCAAAGGCAGTTCTTC
TRBD1	-	TRBJ1-5	TRBV28	CASSQTGTGGNQPQHF	TGTGCCAGCAGCCAAACCGGGACAGGGGGCAATCAGCCCCAGCATTTT
-	once	TRBJ2-7	TRBV5-1	CASSLGYGYEQYF	TGCGCCAGCAGCTTGGGTTACGGGTACGAGCAGTACTTC
-	-	TRBJ2-7	TRBV7-9	CASSQTGKPYEQYF	TGTGCCAGCAGCCAGACAGGTAAACCCTACGAGCAGTACTTC
-	-	TRBJ2-3	TRBV5-4	CASSSPYGYSTDTQYF	TGTGCCAGCAGCTCCCCCTACGGTTACTCCACAGATACGCAGTATTTT
-	-	TRBJ2-7	TRBV28	CASVFSDGSYEQYF	TGTGCCAGCGTTTTCTCCGACGGATCCTACGAGCAGTACTTC
TRBD2	once	TRBJ2-3	TRBV6-1	CASSEEVSGRIRDTQYF	TGTGCCAGCAGTGAAGAGGTTAGCGGGAGGATAAGAGATACGCAGTATTTT
-	-	TRBJ2-5	TRBV5-7	CASSFEGQGYGTQETQYF	TGTGCCAGCAGCTTCGAGGGGCAGGGGTATGGCACGCAAGAGACCCAGTACTTC
-	-	TRBJ2-2	TRBV5-1	CASSLEGHSTGELFF	TGCGCCAGCAGCTTGGAGGGACACAGCACCGGGGAGCTGTTTTTT
-	-	TRBJ2-5	TRBV6-6	CASSSKYQETQYF	TGTGCCAGCAGTTCTAAGTACCAAGAGACCCAGTACTTC
TRBD1	-	TRBJ2-7	TRBV5-6	CASSSYTRDRNYEQYF	TGTGCCAGCAGCTCTTACACCCGGGACAGGAATTACGAGCAGTACTTC
-	-	TRBJ1-4	TRBV5-1	CASTPGGSVTNEKLFF	TGCGCCAGCACCCCTGGAGGTTCCGTGACTAATGAAAAACTGTTTTTT
-	-	TRBJ2-4	TRBV28	CASTDAWPKNIQYF	TGTGCCAGCACCGACGCGTGGCCCAAAAACATTCAGTACTTC
TRBD2	-	TRBJ2-3	TRBV10-3	CAITTGLAGGTDTQYF	TGTGCCATCACCACGGGACTAGCGGGAGGAACAGATACGCAGTATTTT
TRBD2	-	TRBJ2-7	TRBV14	CASSHLAGVGEQYF	TGTGCCAGCAGCCATCTAGCGGGAGTGGGGGAGCAGTACTTC
TRBD2	-	TRBJ2-7	TRBV18	CASSPLGTSGRRYF	TGTGCCAGCTCACCTCTAGGGACTAGCGGGAGGCGGTACTTC
-	-	TRBJ1-2	TRBV6-6	CASSYSKGNYGYTF	TGTGCCAGCAGTTACTCGAAGGGGAACTATGGCTACACCTTC
-	-	TRBJ2-3	TRBV12-2	CASRLPRTSGRAKADTQYF	TGTGCAAGTCGCTTACCGCGGACTAGCGGGAGGGCCAAGGCAGATACGCAGTATTTT